A single sample gave rise to the 16 T cell receptor beta chains below, sequenced in a study of shared clonotypes between healthy human individuals. Profiled with immunoSEQ multiplex PCR; TCRdb holds only in-frame clones, not every one. Counted here are hundreds of thousands of clones, roughly 98% occurring once; the ten biggest clones make up 0.3%. Naive CD8 cells lacked CD45RO, underwent positive selection for CCR7 and left out terminally differentiated effector memory CD45RA+ cells. Material for sequencing was naive CD8+ T cells sorted from blood. These TCRs come from a man aged 30 to 45 in good health.

The chain is built from TRBV9 and TRBJ2-1, with a weak D call TRBD2 (6 bases). Germline V CDR1 and CDR2: SGDLS, YYNGEE. This CDR3 is 14 amino acids long. The V end lost 0 bases, the J end lost 8 bases, and 12 bases lay between the germline ends. In DNA form, the CDR3 reads TGTGCCAGCAGCGTAGACCAAGCGGGCTATGAGCAGTTCTTC. It codes for CASSVDQAGYEQFF.

This rearrangement joins TRBV29-1 to TRBJ2-5; 7 positions agree with TRBD1. After removal of 3 bases from V and 2 bases from J, the junction contained 18 bases not matched to a gene. The V gene's germline CDR1 is SQVTM and CDR2 ANQGSEA. CDR3 length: 18 residues. In DNA, the CDR3 is TGCAGCGTTGACGGGGTTGGTACAGGGGCGTGGGATCAAGAGACCCAGTACTTC. Amino acids: CSVDGVGTGAWDQETQYF.

This rearrangement joins TRBV6-5 to TRBJ2-7, with D perhaps matching TRBD1 (6 bases). The CDR3 loop spans 15 amino acids. V dropped 2 bases and J dropped 6 bases, with 17 bases sitting between them. Germline CDR1 reads MNHEY; CDR2 reads SVGAGI. CDR3 in DNA: TGTGCCAGCAGTTACGGGTCCGGGACAACTCTCGAGCAGTACTTC. Protein product: CASSYGSGTTLEQYF.

The V and J genes are TRBV9 and TRBJ2-7, with a weak D call TRBD2 (6 bases). V dropped 0 bases and J dropped 5 bases, with 12 bases sitting between them. This CDR3 spans 14 amino acids. From germline, CDR1 is SGDLS and CDR2 YYNGEE. CDR3 nucleotides: TGTGCCAGCAGCGTAGCGGGAGAGTCCCACGAGCAGTACTTC. This encodes CASSVAGESHEQYF.

This chain's CDR3 is CASSGVHEKLFF. DNA for the CDR3: TGTGCCAGCAGCGGCGTTCATGAAAAACTGTTTTTT. The chain uses TRBV9 and TRBJ1-4, with D hard to call. CDR1 is SGDLS and CDR2 is YYNGEE in the germline V gene. The CDR3 has 12 amino acids. Deletions cut 3 bases from V and 6 bases from J, with 6 bases between.

V is TRBV7-9 and J is TRBJ2-2; 11 bases fit TRBD2. V was pared by 6 bases and J by 2 bases, with 5 bases of the junction left unmatched. The germline V gene encodes CDR1 SEHNR and CDR2 FQNEAQ (reference sequence). The CDR3 runs to 16 residues. The CDR3 sequence: CASSWTSGSNTGELFF. CDR3 DNA sequence: TGTGCCAGCAGTTGGACTAGCGGGTCAAACACCGGGGAGCTGTTTTTT.

This clone was counted a single time. This rearrangement joins TRBV7-9 to TRBJ2-1; TRBD2 agrees at 15 bases. CDR3 length equals 14 residues. V was clipped by 8 bases and J by 7 bases; unmatched bases: 3. Germline CDR1 and CDR2: SEHNR and FQNEAQ (reference sequence). CDR3 protein: CASLGLAGGNEQFF. The CDR3, as DNA: TGTGCCAGCCTTGGACTAGCGGGAGGGAATGAGCAGTTCTTC. Together with reference TRBV7-9 and TRBJ2-1, the CDR3 gives the full variable domain: DTGVSQNPRHKITKRGQNVTFRCDPISEHNRLYWYRQTLGQGPEFLTYFQNEAQLEKSRLLSDRFSAERPKGSFSTLEIQRTEQGDSAMYLCASLGLAGGNEQFFGPGTRLTVL.

This sequence joins TRBV13 and TRBJ2-7, with TRBD1 matching 9 bases. The germline V gene has CDR1 PRHDT and CDR2 FYEKMQ (reference sequence). V was clipped by 1 base and J by 3 bases; unmatched bases: 7. This CDR3 has 16 amino acids. The CDR3 DNA sequence: TGTGCCAGCAGCTTAGTTGCCACAGGGGGCGACTACGAGCAGTACTTC. Translation gives CASSLVATGGDYEQYF.

The chain employs TRBV29-1 and TRBJ2-3; TRBD1 agrees at 11 bases. This CDR3 is built from 16 residues. V shed 3 bases and J 6 bases; nucleotides not matched to a gene: 11. Germline CDR1 reads SQVTM; CDR2 reads ANQGSEA. Written as DNA, the CDR3 is TGCAGCGTTGAGGGGACAGGGGGATTGGGCCGGGATACGCAGTATTTT. This codes for CSVEGTGGLGRDTQYF.

The V and J genes are TRBV7-9 and TRBJ2-7, with 10 nucleotides matching TRBD1. Germline trimming cut 4 bases from V and 7 bases from J; bases unmatched to any gene: 10. The CDR3 is made up of 15 amino acids. Germline CDR1 reads SEHNR; CDR2 reads FQNEAQ (reference sequence). The CDR3 coding sequence is TGTGCCAGCAGCTCTGGACAGGGGGGACGGGTGGAGCAGTACTTC. Translation gives CASSSGQGGRVEQYF.

CDR3 nucleotides: TGTGCCAGCAGCTTAGACGGACTAGCGGGAGCAGATACGCAGTATTTT. It codes for CASSLDGLAGADTQYF. This chain uses TRBV11-2 with TRBJ2-3; 13 nucleotides align to TRBD2. Germline CDR1 is SGHAT and CDR2 is FQNNGV. J was trimmed by 4 bases and V by 0 bases; bases with no gene match: 1. CDR3 size: 16 residues.

The gene calls are TRBV29-1 and TRBJ2-1; no clear D. Trimming took 4 bases from V and 2 from J, leaving 6 bases between them. CDR1 is SQVTM and CDR2 is ANQGSEA in the germline V gene. This CDR3 is built from 12 residues. CDR3 in amino acids: CSVVRAYNEQFF. DNA for the CDR3: TGCAGCGTTGTCCGGGCCTACAATGAGCAGTTCTTC.

The V and J genes are TRBV7-8 and TRBJ1-2, with 9 bases fitting TRBD1. CDR1 and CDR2 (germline): SGHVS, FQNEAQ. The V gene end was trimmed by 5 bases and the J gene end by 8 bases; junction bases not matched to a gene: 6. CDR3 size: 13 residues. The CDR3 spells CASSARDRVGYTF. The CDR3 DNA reads as TGTGCCAGCAGCGCAAGGGACAGGGTAGGCTACACCTTC.

This chain links TRBV30 with TRBJ2-1; 9 bases map to TRBD2. Trimming cost V 5 bases and J 7 bases; bases outside gene matches: 6. This CDR3 has 13 amino acids. In germline, CDR1 is GTSNPN, CDR2 SVGIG (reference sequence). CDR3 nucleotides: TGTGCCTGGTTTAGCGGGAGAAGGAATGAGCAGTTCTTC. Protein product: CAWFSGRRNEQFF.

The chain is built from TRBV5-1 and TRBJ2-1; 7 positions agree with TRBD2. Germline assignment: CDR1 SGHRS and CDR2 YFSETQ. The CDR3 consists of 16 residues. V lost 0 bases to trimming and J lost 3 bases; unmatched junction nucleotides: 6. The CDR3 nucleotides are TGCGCCAGCAGCTTGGGGGACCTAGCGGACTACAATGAGCAGTTCTTC. This gives the protein CASSLGDLADYNEQFF.

V is TRBV9 and J is TRBJ1-5, with 9 bases identical to TRBD1. V gave up 4 bases and J gave up 3 bases; unmatched junction bases: 17. The CDR3 consists of 19 residues. Germline V gene lookup returns CDR1 SGDLS and CDR2 YYNGEE. CDR3 nucleotides: TGTGCCAGCAGCCAAACTAAGGGACAGGGTATGTCATCCAATCAGCCCCAGCATTTT. This gives the protein CASSQTKGQGMSSNQPQHF.